This TCR beta chain was captured by sequencing in a study of blood T cell repertoires in COVID-19. The CDR3 runs to 15 residues. Germline V gene lookup returns CDR1 MNHNY and CDR2 SVGAGI (reference sequence). The V end was cut by 2 bases, the J end by 4 bases, with 11 bases between. Measured with immunoSEQ multiplex PCR; TCRdb has only the in-frame clones, and not every one. This table has around 300,000 clones, around 86% appearing once. The chain links TRBV6-6 to TRBJ2-2, with a weak D call TRBD1 (7 bases). The source of this sequence is a man aged 45-65 years with active or convalescent COVID-19. Sequencing was performed on peripheral blood. For the CDR3, the DNA is TGTGCCAGCAGTTACAGGCAGGGGGGCACCGGGGAGCTGTTTTTT. Protein sequence: CASSYRQGGTGELFF.